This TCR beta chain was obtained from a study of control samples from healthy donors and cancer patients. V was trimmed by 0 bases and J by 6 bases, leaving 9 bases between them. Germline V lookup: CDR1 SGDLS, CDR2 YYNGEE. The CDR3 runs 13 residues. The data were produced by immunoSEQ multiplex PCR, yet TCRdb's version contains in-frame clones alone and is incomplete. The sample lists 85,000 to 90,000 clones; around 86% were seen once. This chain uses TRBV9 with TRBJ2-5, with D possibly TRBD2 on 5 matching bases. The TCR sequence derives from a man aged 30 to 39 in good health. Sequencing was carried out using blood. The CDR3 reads CASSVDSGKTQYF. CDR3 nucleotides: TGTGCCAGCAGCGTAGATTCGGGGAAGACCCAGTACTTC.